This entry concerns a single TCR beta chain. Its target is not known. The sample belongs to a study of cytomegalovirus exposure and HLA in healthy donors. Study conclusions and caveats: Reported performance of the classifier showed diagnosis of cytomegalovirus status with high specificity and sensitivity. It has been reported that TCR beta sequences accurately predicted the HLA-A and HLA-B alleles of most subjects. Rates of TCR association differed by HLA locus in a later analysis, with DRB1 highest and HLA-C lowest. A list of 164 TCR beta chains associated with cytomegalovirus was given.

PCR involved 60 Vbeta and 13 Jbeta primers. Produced via immunoSEQ multiplex PCR; TCRdb's table is partial and in-frame only. This table has around 110,000 clones, 82% appearing once. This CDR3 is 12 amino acids long. Germline lookup yields CDR1 MNHNY and CDR2 SVGAGI (reference sequence). V was pared by 0 bases and J by 7 bases, with 6 bases between. Material: PBMCs. This receptor was taken from a man aged 50 to 60 in good health and CMV-seronegative. The rearrangement uses TRBV6-6 and TRBJ2-5, with D possibly matching TRBD2 (5 bases). CDR3 coding DNA: TGTGCCAGCAGTTACTCTGAGGGGACCCAGTACTTC. The encoded protein is CASSYSEGTQYF.